This T cell receptor (beta chain) was recovered during a study of blood T cell repertoires in COVID-19. The assay was immunoSEQ multiplex PCR, and TCRdb's table has in-frame clones only and misses some. The table has 190,000 or so clones, 70% to 90% seen once. The germline CDR1 and CDR2 sequences are LGHDT and YNNKEL (reference sequence). With V trimmed by 6 bases and J by 5 bases, 11 bases remained unmatched. The CDR3 has 15 residues. The sequence was collected from a woman aged 25 to 39 with acute or convalescent COVID-19. The J gene is TRBJ2-7, the V gene TRBV3-1 (or the pseudogene TRBV3-2); 9 nucleotides align to TRBD2. Sequenced input: peripheral blood. The CDR3 DNA reads TGTGCCAGCAGGCTTGCGGGAGGGCCCCTGGACGAGCAGTACTTC. Its translation: CASRLAGGPLDEQYF.